What follows is one T cell receptor beta chain and its context. Its cognate antigen has yet to be identified. Base-call qualities are not available, and no considerably larger clone is one nucleotide away. For repertoire sequencing, the TCR beta CDR3 regions were amplified from RNA transcripts. The first round of RT-PCR was done with HTBI primers and the Qiagen OneStep RT-PCR kit, and was followed by a second round of multiplex PCR, then size selection and purification. Libraries were sequenced paired-end with 100 bp reads on an Illumina HiSeq2000. On the study's bioinformatics: SOAPnuke was used to process the reads, removing any read that contained adapters or uncalled bases, had a mean Phred below 15, or lacked an exact match to the constant primer or identifier. COPE v1.2.5 was used to merge high-quality paired reads. Clonotypes were defined as unique nucleotide sequences and were aligned to IMGT TRB V, D and J references using MiTCR v1.1. The analysis was limited to V-J combinations with a frequency above 0.0001, which together covered 99.2% of repertoires. A TCR clonal expansion and chaos score per V-J combination was defined as the ratio of F50 clonal expansion to chaos observed in the TCRdist matrix. Welch's t-statistics and random forest were used to reduce features to 10 to 15 V-J combinations, which were fed into a naive Bayes classifier. Thyroid-blood repertoire similarity was quantified with the Morisita-Horn index. TCRdb applied fastp at Q25 and MiXCR to the public reads, then kept only in-frame beta chains. Rows matching on CDR3 protein sequence are summarized as one entry with the most common DNA and genes. TCRdb's processing, not the authors' own work, is the source of the V and J calls. This sample comprises about 1.2 million distinct CDR3 sequences, 35% to 40% of them detected only once. The ten largest make up around 10% of the sample.

The V end loses 5 bases and the J end loses 7 bases, and a stretch of 12 bases separates them. The CDR3 measures 14 amino acids from cysteine to phenylalanine. The read is trimmed to its CDR3 DNA, 42 bases read in frame from base 1. CDR1 is given as SGHTA and CDR2 as FQGNSA, both from the germline V gene. The source of the sample is a study of Graves' ophthalmopathy and Graves' hyperthyroidism (dated 2018 in TCRdb). Regarding the research as a whole: Stable hyperthyroidism was defined as no progression to ophthalmopathy within 18 months of follow-up. TCR beta repertoire signatures were used to distinguish Graves' ophthalmopathy from Graves' hyperthyroidism and to predict progression to ophthalmopathy. In total, over 130 blood samples were TCR-sequenced: 43 ophthalmopathy, under 80 hyperthyroidism and some 17 hyperthyroidism-to-ophthalmopathy patients. To explore V-J signatures that distinguish ophthalmopathy from hyperthyroidism, a discovery set of more than 90 patients was enrolled, made up of around 44 with ophthalmopathy and around 57 with stable hyperthyroidism. The independent validation cohort included 18 hyperthyroidism patients plus 17 patients who later progressed from hyperthyroidism to ophthalmopathy. In five to seven hyperthyroidism patients, the T-cell repertoire of thyroid tissue was compared with the T-cell repertoire of blood. Once sampling was done, hyperthyroidism patients were given methimazole at a starting dose of 30 mg daily, while ophthalmopathy patients were given high-dose intravenous methylprednisolone.

Hyperthyroidism patients were newly diagnosed, were aged 18 to 65 years, and had a disease duration under 2 months. Patients with other autoimmune diseases, uncontrolled infections, pregnancy or lactation were excluded. Clinical symptoms, serum thyroxine, TRAb, thyroid ultrasound and orbital computed tomography were used for diagnosis. Trizol reagent was used to extract the total RNA, and its quality was then checked on an Agilent 2100 Bioanalyzer. The research as a whole found: Most of the expanded thyroid clonotypes with a frequency above 0.001 were also detected in blood, and it was suggested that the thyroid immune response may be reflected by blood repertoires. In cross-validation, the 13-signature model distinguished ophthalmopathy from stable hyperthyroidism with nearly 90% sensitivity and 81% to 82% specificity, while in the test set the corresponding values were roughly 80% and 75%. In validation, the model predicted ophthalmopathy progression with about 70% sensitivity and less than 80% specificity; more than ten predicted patients were CT-confirmed with GO in a median of approximately six months. No statistical method was used to set the sample size in advance, and the investigators knew which group each participant was assigned to.

The chain is made from TRBV7-2 and TRBJ1-6; the D gene assignment is ambiguous. The sequence was collected from an adult man with Graves' hyperthyroidism. The sequencing input was peripheral blood or thyroid tissue (not recorded which). CDR3 sequence: CASSATALNSPLHF. The sequenced DNA is TGTGCCAGCAGCGCGACGGCCTTAAATTCACCCCTCCACTTT.